Shown below are 13 T cell receptor beta chains from a single sample sequenced in a study of cytomegalovirus exposure and HLA in healthy donors. Clones were read by immunoSEQ multiplex PCR, and TCRdb kept only the in-frame ones, dropping some. In the table there are roughly 84,000 clones, about nine tenths of which are singletons. The sequenced sample was PBMCs. All receptors come from a man aged 25-45 years in good health and CMV-seronegative.

V and J are TRBV6-5 and TRBJ1-1; D gene ambiguous. The CDR3 length is 13 residues. V lost 6 bases and J lost 10, with 18 bases in between. Per the germline V gene, CDR1 is MNHEY and CDR2 is SVGAGI. This CDR3 is CASRSPEREVAFF. The CDR3 coding sequence is TGTGCCAGCAGGTCTCCGGAGCGGGAGGTAGCTTTCTTT.

There are a few counts of this clone. V and J are TRBV4-1 and TRBJ1-6; D is possibly TRBD1 (6 bases). The V gene's germline CDR1 is MGHRA and CDR2 YSYEKL. Trimming took 0 bases from V and 10 from J, leaving 16 bases between them. The CDR3 totals 16 residues. CDR3 amino acids: CASSQDLRQASSPLHF. Here the CDR3 DNA reads TGCGCCAGCAGCCAAGATCTTCGACAGGCCAGCTCACCCCTCCACTTT.

The chain combines TRBV19 with TRBJ1-1; D ambiguous. This CDR3 has 13 amino acids. Germline-derived CDR1 and CDR2 are LNHDA and SQIVND (reference sequence). V was clipped by 7 bases and J by 1 base, with 10 bases between them. This CDR3 reads CASMEGSNTEAFF. The CDR3 DNA follows: TGTGCCAGTATGGAGGGATCGAACACTGAAGCTTTCTTT.

The rearrangement uses TRBV6-6 and TRBJ2-7, with 10 bases identical to TRBD1. CDR3 length: 12 residues. Germline V CDR1 and CDR2: MNHNY, SVGAGI (reference sequence). V shed 10 bases and J 6 bases; nucleotides not matched to a gene: 6. The CDR3 sequence: CAIGQGDGEQYF. As DNA, the CDR3 is TGTGCCATCGGACAGGGGGACGGCGAGCAGTACTTC.

The gene calls are TRBV11-2 and TRBJ2-7; 12 bases map to TRBD2. Germline CDR1 is SGHAT and CDR2 is FQNNGV. The V gene end was trimmed by 3 bases and the J gene end by 2 bases; junction bases not matched to a gene: 5. This CDR3 has 16 residues. The CDR3 DNA is TGTGCCAGCAGCTTCCGGACTAGCGGGGCCCCCTACGAGCAGTACTTC. This sequence encodes CASSFRTSGAPYEQYF.

This chain links TRBV5-1 with TRBJ2-4; 11 bases are shared with TRBD1. With V trimmed by 4 bases and J by 2 bases, 5 bases remained unmatched. There are 16 residues in the CDR3. Germline V gives CDR1 SGHRS, CDR2 YFSETQ. CDR3 sequence (DNA): TGCGCCAGCAGCGAGGGACAGGGGGGCTCCAAAAACATTCAGTACTTC. Translated, it gives CASSEGQGGSKNIQYF.

The chain recombines TRBV4-1 with TRBJ2-7; D is perhaps TRBD2 (5 bases). Trimming shortened V by 2 bases and J by 4 bases, and 15 bases separated the two germline ends. The CDR3 covers 15 residues. The germline gives CDR1 MGHRA, CDR2 YSYEKL. CDR3 residues: CASSQYRTGIYEQYF. DNA for the CDR3: TGCGCCAGCAGCCAATACCGGACGGGGATTTACGAGCAGTACTTC.

The V and J genes are TRBV2 and TRBJ2-7; D might be TRBD2 (6 bases). Looked up from germline, CDR1 is SNHLY and CDR2 is FYNNEI. The CDR3 length is 13 residues. The V and J ends lost 7 bases and 0 bases respectively, with 10 bases between them. The CDR3 is CASNGGDSYEQYF. CDR3 nucleotide sequence: TGTGCCAGCAATGGAGGGGACTCCTACGAGCAGTACTTC.

For this clone: The sample contains more than one DNA sequence encoding this CDR3. The V gene is TRBV19, the J gene TRBJ2-1; the D gene is possibly TRBD1 (7 bases). From germline, CDR1 is LNHDA and CDR2 SQIVND (reference sequence). Deletions cut 6 bases from V and 0 bases from J, with 12 bases between. CDR3 length equals 15 residues. This CDR3 reads CASSSGGSSYNEQFF. The DNA of the CDR3 is TGTGCCAGTAGCTCAGGGGGGAGCTCCTACAATGAGCAGTTCTTC.

The rearrangement uses TRBV19 and TRBJ2-3; D may be TRBD2 (6 bases). The V gene lost 1 base and the J gene lost 1 base, with 12 bases spanning the gap. This CDR3 is built from 16 residues. Germline-derived CDR1 and CDR2 are LNHDA and SQIVND (reference sequence). The chain's CDR3 is CASSIAAVAGTDTQYF. The CDR3 DNA sequence: TGTGCCAGTAGTATAGCCGCGGTAGCGGGCACAGATACGCAGTATTTT.

This sequence joins TRBV11-1 and TRBJ2-2, with D perhaps matching TRBD2 (5 bases). Germline V CDR1 and CDR2: SGHAT, FQDESV (reference sequence). Trimming took off 2 bases at V and 2 bases at J, with 9 bases between the two ends. This CDR3 has 15 amino acids. The CDR3 is CASSLSGRNTGELFF. CDR3 nucleotide sequence: TGTGCCAGCAGCTTATCGGGGAGAAACACCGGGGAGCTGTTTTTT.

The rearrangement links TRBV11-2 to TRBJ2-1, with 13 positions matching TRBD2. The V gene's germline CDR1 is SGHAT and CDR2 FQNNGV. The CDR3 covers 16 residues. The junction had 6 bases not matched to a gene; V was cut back by 5 bases and J by 5 bases. CDR3 region: CASSPRLAGGNNEQFF. CDR3 in DNA: TGTGCCAGCAGCCCGAGACTAGCGGGAGGAAACAATGAGCAGTTCTTC.

CDR3 bases: TGTGCCAGCAGCCCCACCAGGACAGGGGTCGGCTACACCTTC. It yields the protein CASSPTRTGVGYTF. V gene TRBV11-2 combines with J gene TRBJ1-2; 9 nucleotides line up with TRBD1. After removal of 5 bases from V and 8 bases from J, the junction contained 9 bases not matched to a gene. The CDR3 sequence is 14 residues long. Germline V lookup: CDR1 SGHAT, CDR2 FQNNGV.